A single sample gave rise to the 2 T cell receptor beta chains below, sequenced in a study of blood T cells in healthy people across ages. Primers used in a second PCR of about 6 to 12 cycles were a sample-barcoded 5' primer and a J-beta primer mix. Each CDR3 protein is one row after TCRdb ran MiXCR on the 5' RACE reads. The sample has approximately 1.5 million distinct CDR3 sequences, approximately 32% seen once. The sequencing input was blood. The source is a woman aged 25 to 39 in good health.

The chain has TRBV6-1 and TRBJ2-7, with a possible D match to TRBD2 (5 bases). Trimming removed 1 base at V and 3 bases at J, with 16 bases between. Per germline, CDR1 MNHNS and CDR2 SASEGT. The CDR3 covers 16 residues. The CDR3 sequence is CASSEEYRLGSYEQYF. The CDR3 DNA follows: TGTGCCAGCAGTGAAGAGTATAGGCTGGGGAGCTACGAGCAGTACTTC.

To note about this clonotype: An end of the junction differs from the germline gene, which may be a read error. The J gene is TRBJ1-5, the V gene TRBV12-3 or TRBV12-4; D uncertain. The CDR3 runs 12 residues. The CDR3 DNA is TGTACCAGCACCGTAGGGCCTCAGCCCCAGCATTTT. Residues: CTSTVGPQPQHF.